These 4 T cell receptor beta chains originate from one sample sequenced in a study of T cells in localized non-small cell lung cancer. Method: immunoSEQ multiplex PCR; TCRdb's copy keeps in-frame clones and lacks some. The table has 30,000 to 40,000 clones, around 85% seen once. The sample in question was peripheral blood, obtained before any cancer treatment. These receptors were taken from a man between 40 and 69 years old with stage I lung adenocarcinoma.

The rearrangement joins TRBV29-1 to TRBJ2-1; 8 nucleotides align to TRBD2. The germline V gene encodes CDR1 SQVTM and CDR2 ANQGSEA. This CDR3 comprises 13 residues. Unmatched junction bases numbered 8, after V lost 7 bases and J lost 6 bases. The CDR3 DNA reads as TGCAGCGGAAAGCGGGGGCGGTTCAATGAGCAGTTCTTC. Its translation: CSGKRGRFNEQFF.

This clone was recorded a few times. DNA of the CDR3: TGTGCCAGCAGCGCCCTAGCGGGAGAACGAAATGAGCAGTTCTTC. Encoded protein: CASSALAGERNEQFF. The J gene is TRBJ2-1, the V gene TRBV7-3, with 10 bases lining up with TRBD2. The V and J ends lost 5 bases and 7 bases, in that order; junction bases with no gene match: 8. The length of the CDR3 is 15 residues. Germline CDR1 SGHTA, CDR2 FQGTGA.

V and J are TRBV7-3 and TRBJ1-2; no definite D call. V was cut by 8 bases and J by 6 bases, with 10 bases left in between. This CDR3 spans 11 amino acids. The germline CDR1 and CDR2 sequences are SGHTA and FQGTGA. The CDR3 DNA reads as TGTGCCAGCGGAAATCCCGATGGCTACACCTTC. The encoded protein is CASGNPDGYTF. The variable domain in full, with the rest retrieved from reference TRBV7-3 and TRBJ1-2, is GAGVSQTPSNKVTEKGKYVELRCDPISGHTALYWYRQSLGQGPEFLIYFQGTGAADDSGLPNDRFFAVRPEGSVSTLKIQRTERGDSAVYLCASGNPDGYTFGSGTRLTVV.

This clone was detected only once. This sequence joins TRBV7-2 and TRBJ1-1, with D maybe TRBD1 (5 bases). Germline V gene sequence: CDR1 SGHTA, CDR2 FQGNSA. V lost 1 base, J lost 12 bases, and 12 bases lay in between. There are 12 residues in the CDR3. The CDR3 here is CASSLVFRVPFF. DNA for the CDR3: TGTGCCAGCAGCTTAGTTTTCAGGGTACCTTTCTTT.